The rows below give T cell receptor beta chains drawn from one sample of a study of a mutant IDH1 vaccine in newly diagnosed glioma. Their recognized antigens are unknown. Measured with immunoSEQ multiplex PCR; TCRdb has only the in-frame clones, and not every one. This table has about 30,000 clones, approximately 77% appearing once. The sequencing here drew on PBMCs, taken from a glioma patient whose treatment included an IDH1 peptide vaccine. The source is a man aged 25-45 years with glioma. CDR3s leave out the opening cysteine and the closing phenylalanine or tryptophan. Fields, in order: CDR3 protein, J gene, V gene.

CDR3aa: ASSLQTGDQPQH
j_gene: TRBJ1-5
v_gene: TRBV7-9

CDR3aa: SVENIRRGRLGGYT
j_gene: TRBJ1-2
v_gene: TRBV29-1

CDR3aa: ASSTTGDRYGYT
j_gene: TRBJ1-2
v_gene: TRBV4-1

CDR3aa: ASSLGDGVNYGYT
j_gene: TRBJ1-2
v_gene: TRBV5-5

CDR3aa: ASKDRASPGGYT
j_gene: TRBJ1-2
v_gene: TRBV2

CDR3aa: ASSLKNTGELF
j_gene: TRBJ2-2
v_gene: TRBV7-2

CDR3aa: ASSHKSDRENQPQH
j_gene: TRBJ1-5
v_gene: TRBV7-9

CDR3aa: ASSEVGLNTEAF
j_gene: TRBJ1-1
v_gene: TRBV6-1

CDR3aa: ASRRDPGGITEAF
j_gene: TRBJ1-1
v_gene: TRBV19

CDR3aa: ATSDRTRTPYEQY
j_gene: TRBJ2-7
v_gene: TRBV15

CDR3aa: ASSSSYGTEAF
j_gene: TRBJ1-1
v_gene: TRBV6-5

CDR3aa: ASSPSLVATNLNEQF
j_gene: TRBJ2-1
v_gene: TRBV4-2

CDR3aa: AWSVRAGVNEKLF
j_gene: TRBJ1-4
v_gene: TRBV30

CDR3aa: ASSQLDLLSYNEQF
j_gene: TRBJ2-1
v_gene: TRBV4-1

CDR3aa: ASSISTGWNTEAF
j_gene: TRBJ1-1
v_gene: TRBV19

CDR3aa: ASPRGNTDTQY
j_gene: TRBJ2-3
v_gene: TRBV2

CDR3aa: ATQGACSYEQY
j_gene: TRBJ2-7
v_gene: TRBV25-1

CDR3aa: SVRGQGALGYT
j_gene: TRBJ1-2
v_gene: TRBV29-1

CDR3aa: ASSINRIPYNEQF
j_gene: TRBJ2-1
v_gene: TRBV19